This T cell receptor (beta chain) derives from a study of T cells in Graves' hyperthyroidism and ophthalmopathy. Whole-study context: Peripheral blood draws took place at initial diagnosis, ahead of any treatment.

Authors of the study amplified TCR beta CDR3 regions from RNA transcripts. Researchers ran a first-round RT-PCR on the TCR CDR3 using the HTBI primer set. TCRdb reprocessed the multiplex PCR reads with MiXCR, giving one entry per CDR3 protein. The repertoire includes some 24,000 distinct CDR3 sequences, under 55% of them detected once, and 25% sits in the top ten. The hyperthyroidism patients had all been newly diagnosed, and their disease duration was under 2 months. Their ages ranged from 18 to 65 years. Uncontrolled infection, other autoimmune disease, pregnancy or lactation barred patients from enrollment. Germline assignment: CDR1 MGHRA and CDR2 YSYEKL. The trim removed 0 bases at V and 10 bases at J, leaving 8 bases unmatched. The CDR3 sequence is 15 residues long. Regarding the study as a whole: Most expanded thyroid clonotypes above 0.001 recurred in blood.

A note on this clonotype: The antigen is undetermined.

This TCR was sampled from a woman aged 35 to 49 with Graves' hyperthyroidism that later progressed to Graves' ophthalmopathy. The chain links TRBV4-1 to TRBJ2-1, with 8 positions matching TRBD1. Sequenced: blood. The CDR3 DNA follows: TGCGCCAGCAGCCAAGATGGGCAGGGGGCGGCGGAGCAGTTCTTC. Its translation is CASSQDGQGAAEQFF.